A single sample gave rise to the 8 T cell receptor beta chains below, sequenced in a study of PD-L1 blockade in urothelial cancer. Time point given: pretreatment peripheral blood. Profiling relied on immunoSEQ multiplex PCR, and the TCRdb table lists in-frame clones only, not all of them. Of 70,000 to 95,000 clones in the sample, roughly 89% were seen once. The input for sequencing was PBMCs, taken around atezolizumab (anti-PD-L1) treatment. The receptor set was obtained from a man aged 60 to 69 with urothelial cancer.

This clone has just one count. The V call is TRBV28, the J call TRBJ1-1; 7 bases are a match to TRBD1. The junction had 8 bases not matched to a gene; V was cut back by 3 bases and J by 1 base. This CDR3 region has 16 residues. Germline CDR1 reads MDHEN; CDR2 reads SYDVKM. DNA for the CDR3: TGTGCCAGCAGTTTTGTGTCAGGGGGAGCGAACACTGAAGCTTTCTTT. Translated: CASSFVSGGANTEAFF.

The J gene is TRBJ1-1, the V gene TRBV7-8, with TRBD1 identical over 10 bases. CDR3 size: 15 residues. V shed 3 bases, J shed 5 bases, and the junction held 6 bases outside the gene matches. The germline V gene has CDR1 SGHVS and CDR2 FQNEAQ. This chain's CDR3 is CASSLRQGAETEAFF. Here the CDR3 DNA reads TGTGCCAGCAGCTTGAGACAGGGGGCTGAGACTGAAGCTTTCTTT.

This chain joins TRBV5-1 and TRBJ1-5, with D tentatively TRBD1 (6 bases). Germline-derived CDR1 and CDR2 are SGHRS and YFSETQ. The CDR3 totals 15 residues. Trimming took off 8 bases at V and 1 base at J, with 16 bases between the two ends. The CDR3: CARNAGARSNQPQHF. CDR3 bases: TGCGCCAGGAACGCAGGGGCGCGGAGCAATCAGCCCCAGCATTTT.

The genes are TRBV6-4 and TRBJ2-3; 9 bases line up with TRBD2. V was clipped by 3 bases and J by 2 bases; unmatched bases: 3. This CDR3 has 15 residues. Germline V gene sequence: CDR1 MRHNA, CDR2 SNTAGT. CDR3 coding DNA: TGTGCCAGCAGTGATGGCGGGGGGGCCACAGATACGCAGTATTTT. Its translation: CASSDGGGATDTQYF.

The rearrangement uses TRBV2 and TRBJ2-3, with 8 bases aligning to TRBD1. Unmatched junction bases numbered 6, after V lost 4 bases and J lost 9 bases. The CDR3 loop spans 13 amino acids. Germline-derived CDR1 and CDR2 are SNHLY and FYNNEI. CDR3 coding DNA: TGTGCCAGCAGTGCCAGGGGGCGAGGCACGCAGTATTTT. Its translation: CASSARGRGTQYF.

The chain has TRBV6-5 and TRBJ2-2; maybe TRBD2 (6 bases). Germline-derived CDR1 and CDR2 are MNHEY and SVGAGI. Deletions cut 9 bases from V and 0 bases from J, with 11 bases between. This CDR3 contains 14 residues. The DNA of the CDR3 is TGTGCCAGTCAGGGACTCGCGAACACCGGGGAGCTGTTTTTT. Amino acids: CASQGLANTGELFF.

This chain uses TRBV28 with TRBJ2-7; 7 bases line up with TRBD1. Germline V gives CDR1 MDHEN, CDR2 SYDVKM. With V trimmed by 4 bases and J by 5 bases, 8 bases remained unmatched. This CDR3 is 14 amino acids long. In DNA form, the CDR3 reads TGTGCCAGCAGTTCTCGACAGGGTACCCACGAGCAGTACTTC. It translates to CASSSRQGTHEQYF. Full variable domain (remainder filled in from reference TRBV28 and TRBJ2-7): DVKVTQSSRYLVKRTGEKVFLECVQDMDHENMFWYRQDPGLGLRLIYFSYDVKMKEKGDIPEGYSVSREKKERFSLILESASTNQTSMYLCASSSRQGTHEQYFGPGTRLTVT.

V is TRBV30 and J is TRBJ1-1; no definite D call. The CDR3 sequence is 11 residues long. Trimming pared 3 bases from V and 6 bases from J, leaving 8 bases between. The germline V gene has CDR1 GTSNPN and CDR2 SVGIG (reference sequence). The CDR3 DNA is TGTGCCTGGAGCACGAGATCTGAAGCTTTCTTT. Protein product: CAWSTRSEAFF.